One TCR beta chain is described in this entry. The data were obtained in a study of shared clonotypes between healthy human individuals. Study context: Used for every donor were three CD4 naive, three CD4 memory, two CD8 naive and one CD8 memory plate.

This CDR3 is 17 amino acids long. Germline V gene lookup returns CDR1 MDHEN and CDR2 SYDVKM. V shed 11 bases and J 1 base; nucleotides not matched to a gene: 12. The data were produced by immunoSEQ multiplex PCR, yet TCRdb's version contains in-frame clones alone and is incomplete. Of about 2.3 million clones detected, more than 85% appear once; the ten largest clones hold under 0.45%. The source of this sequence is a man aged 18 to 29 in good health. Some clones in this sample may be carry-over from other donors' samples. The chain uses TRBV28 and TRBJ2-3; 13 nucleotides match TRBD2. Sequencing used naive CD4+ T cells from PBMCs. Subset noted: CD45RA+ positively selected. DNA for the CDR3: TGTGCCGGACGGACTAGCGGGAGAGGTATGGGCACAGATACGCAGTATTTT. This encodes CAGRTSGRGMGTDTQYF.